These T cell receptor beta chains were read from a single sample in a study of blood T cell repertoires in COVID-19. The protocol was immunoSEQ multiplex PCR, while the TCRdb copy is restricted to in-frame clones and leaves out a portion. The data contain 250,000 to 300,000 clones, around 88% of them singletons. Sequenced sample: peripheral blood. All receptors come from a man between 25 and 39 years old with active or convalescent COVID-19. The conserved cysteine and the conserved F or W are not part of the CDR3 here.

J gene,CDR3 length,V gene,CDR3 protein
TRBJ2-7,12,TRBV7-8,ASSPGQGTYEQY
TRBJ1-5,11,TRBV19,ASRTRGDQPQH
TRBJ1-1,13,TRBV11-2,ASSPRQGGSAEAF
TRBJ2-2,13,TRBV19,ASSPRGGDTGELF
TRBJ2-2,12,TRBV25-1,ASTGTGGYGELF
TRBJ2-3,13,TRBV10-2,ASSGTTGFTDTQY
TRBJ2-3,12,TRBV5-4,ASSSGDSTDTQY
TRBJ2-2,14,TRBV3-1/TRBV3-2,ASSQVMGAITGELF
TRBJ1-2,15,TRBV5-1,ASSFSGRGTANYGYT
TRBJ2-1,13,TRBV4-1,ASSSPAGGIYEQF
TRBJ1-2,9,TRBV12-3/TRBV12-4,ASSAGLGYT
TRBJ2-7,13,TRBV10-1,ASSPTTLGTYEQY
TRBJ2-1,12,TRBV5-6,ASSAGNPYNEQF
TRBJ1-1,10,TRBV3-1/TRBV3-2,ASSQVTGEAF
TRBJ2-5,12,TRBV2,ASSKPVAGETQY
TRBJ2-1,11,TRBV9,ASSVTLGDEQF
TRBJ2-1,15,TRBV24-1,ATSDWAWFDAYNEQF
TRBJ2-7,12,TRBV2,ASSLGQGLYEQY
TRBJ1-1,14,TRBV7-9,ASTPGGAGGNTEAF
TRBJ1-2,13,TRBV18,ASSPTTISNYGYT
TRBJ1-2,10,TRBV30,AWSLTGYGYT
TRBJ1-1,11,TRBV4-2,ASSQQLGTRAF
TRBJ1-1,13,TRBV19,ASSLLGLLNTEAF
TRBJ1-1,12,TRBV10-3,AISGTGQNTEAF
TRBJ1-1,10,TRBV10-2,ASTSRNTEAF
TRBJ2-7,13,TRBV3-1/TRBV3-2,ASSQGGPITYEQY
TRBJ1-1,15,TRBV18,ASSPTLTGGLNTEAF
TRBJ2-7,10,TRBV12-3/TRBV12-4,ASSLPSYEQY
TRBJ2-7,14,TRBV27,ASSLSGQGARSEQY
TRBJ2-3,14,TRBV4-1,ASSPGGTRITDTQY
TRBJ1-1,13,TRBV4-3,ASSQVLTANTEAF
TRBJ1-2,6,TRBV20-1,SANGYT
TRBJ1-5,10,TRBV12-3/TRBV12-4,ASSPVRAPQH
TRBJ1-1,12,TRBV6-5,ASSSWAQNTEAF
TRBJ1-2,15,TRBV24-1,ATSDPRLGGKNYGYT
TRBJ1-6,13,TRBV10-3,AIKEGTGENSPLH
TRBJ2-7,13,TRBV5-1,ASKMFGGTNYEQY
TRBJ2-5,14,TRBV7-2,ASSLGTSGGQETQY
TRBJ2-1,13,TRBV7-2,ASSQQGAEDNEQF
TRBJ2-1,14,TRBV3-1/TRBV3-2,ASSHLSGSSYNEQF
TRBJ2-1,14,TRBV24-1,ATSDLKRGGNNEQF
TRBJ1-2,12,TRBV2,ASSVARTNYGYT
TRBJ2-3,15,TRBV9,ASSVGGGAPGTDTQY
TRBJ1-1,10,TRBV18,ASSPLQGGAF
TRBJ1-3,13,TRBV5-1,ASSPTAISGNTIY
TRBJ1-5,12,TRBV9,ASSVTGGNQPQH
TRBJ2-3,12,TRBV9,ASSFRTRPDTQY
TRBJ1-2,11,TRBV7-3,ASSLDRSDSYT
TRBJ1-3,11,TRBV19,ASSLRSGNTIY
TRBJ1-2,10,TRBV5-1,ASSLERFGYT
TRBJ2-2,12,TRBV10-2,ASSVGVNTGELF
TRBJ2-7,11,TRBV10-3,ASGDSGGDEQY
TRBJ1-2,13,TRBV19,ASSSRGQGTYGYT
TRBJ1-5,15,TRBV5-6,ASSASLEVRSNQPQH
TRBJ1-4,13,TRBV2,ASSARTGLNEKLF
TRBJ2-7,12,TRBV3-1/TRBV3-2,ASSQTVSSYEQY
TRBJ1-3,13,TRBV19,ASSPNRGTGNTIY